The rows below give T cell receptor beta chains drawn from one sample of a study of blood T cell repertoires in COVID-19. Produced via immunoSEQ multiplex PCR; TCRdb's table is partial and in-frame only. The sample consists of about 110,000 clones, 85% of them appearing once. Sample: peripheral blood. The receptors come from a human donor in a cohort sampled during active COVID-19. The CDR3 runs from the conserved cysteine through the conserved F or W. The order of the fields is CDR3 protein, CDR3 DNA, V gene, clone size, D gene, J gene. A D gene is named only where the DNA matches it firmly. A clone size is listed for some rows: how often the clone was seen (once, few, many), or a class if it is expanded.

CDR3 protein: CASSWTGGTYEQYF
CDR3 DNA: TGTGCCAGCAGTTGGACAGGGGGCACCTACGAGCAGTACTTC
V gene: TRBV6-5
clone size: .
D gene: TRBD1
J gene: TRBJ2-7

CDR3 protein: CASSYGLAGRDTQYF
CDR3 DNA: TGTGCCAGCAGCTACGGACTAGCGGGGCGAGATACGCAGTATTTT
V gene: TRBV11-2
clone size: .
D gene: TRBD2
J gene: TRBJ2-3

CDR3 protein: CASSPQRGVAKNIQYF
CDR3 DNA: TGTGCCAGCAGCCCACAGCGGGGAGTAGCCAAAAACATTCAGTACTTC
V gene: TRBV11-2
clone size: .
D gene: TRBD2
J gene: TRBJ2-4

CDR3 protein: CAITQGVSDTQYF
CDR3 DNA: TGTGCCATCACACAGGGGGTCTCGGATACGCAGTATTTT
V gene: TRBV10-3
clone size: .
D gene: TRBD1
J gene: TRBJ2-3

CDR3 protein: CASSLALQIQFATNEKLFF
CDR3 DNA: TGTGCCAGCAGCTTAGCCCTACAGATACAATTTGCAACTAATGAAAAACTGTTTTTT
V gene: TRBV7-2
clone size: .
D gene: .
J gene: TRBJ1-4

CDR3 protein: CAISGQGYEQYF
CDR3 DNA: TGTGCCATCAGTGGCCAGGGCTACGAGCAGTACTTC
V gene: TRBV10-3
clone size: once
D gene: .
J gene: TRBJ2-7

CDR3 protein: CASSQSGPHYGYTF
CDR3 DNA: TGCGCCAGCAGCCAAAGTGGGCCGCATTATGGCTACACCTTC
V gene: TRBV4-3
clone size: .
D gene: .
J gene: TRBJ1-2

CDR3 protein: CASSRGPRQGWTEAFF
CDR3 DNA: TGTGCCAGTAGTCGGGGGCCCAGACAGGGTTGGACTGAAGCTTTCTTT
V gene: TRBV7-9
clone size: .
D gene: TRBD1
J gene: TRBJ1-1

CDR3 protein: CASSQGQGNTEAFF
CDR3 DNA: TGCGCCAGCAGCCAAGGGCAGGGGAACACTGAAGCTTTCTTT
V gene: TRBV4-1
clone size: few
D gene: .
J gene: TRBJ1-1

CDR3 protein: CASSLSGQYNEQFF
CDR3 DNA: TGTGCCAGCAGCTTATCGGGACAGTACAATGAGCAGTTCTTC
V gene: TRBV11-2
clone size: .
D gene: TRBD1
J gene: TRBJ2-1

CDR3 protein: CASGFDGTGNSPLHF
CDR3 DNA: TGTGCTAGTGGTTTCGATGGGACAGGGAATTCACCCCTCCACTTT
V gene: TRBV12-5
clone size: .
D gene: TRBD1
J gene: TRBJ1-6

CDR3 protein: CASSPWVGADTDTQYF
CDR3 DNA: TGCGCCAGCAGCCCATGGGTGGGGGCCGACACAGATACGCAGTATTTT
V gene: TRBV4-3
clone size: .
D gene: .
J gene: TRBJ2-3

CDR3 protein: CASSQDVGPRETQYF
CDR3 DNA: TGCGCCAGCAGCCAAGACGTGGGGCCGCGGGAGACCCAGTACTTC
V gene: TRBV4-3
clone size: .
D gene: .
J gene: TRBJ2-5

CDR3 protein: CASSIPTRQGAGQPQHF
CDR3 DNA: TGTGCCAGTAGTATACCCACTAGACAGGGGGCGGGTCAGCCCCAGCATTTT
V gene: TRBV19
clone size: .
D gene: TRBD1
J gene: TRBJ1-5

CDR3 protein: CASSLIGGYEQYF
CDR3 DNA: TGTGCCAGCAGTTTAATCGGGGGGTACGAGCAGTACTTC
V gene: TRBV28
clone size: .
D gene: TRBD2
J gene: TRBJ2-7

CDR3 protein: CSVELVGAPYEQYF
CDR3 DNA: TGCAGCGTTGAATTGGTGGGGGCCCCCTACGAGCAGTACTTC
V gene: TRBV29-1
clone size: once
D gene: .
J gene: TRBJ2-7

CDR3 protein: CASRDRGGNEQFF
CDR3 DNA: TGTGCCAGCAGGGACAGGGGCGGGAATGAGCAGTTCTTC
V gene: TRBV2
clone size: .
D gene: TRBD1
J gene: TRBJ2-1

CDR3 protein: CASSLSGGYYNEQFF
CDR3 DNA: TGTGCCAGCAGCTTAAGCGGGGGATACTACAATGAGCAGTTCTTC
V gene: TRBV11-1
clone size: .
D gene: TRBD2
J gene: TRBJ2-1